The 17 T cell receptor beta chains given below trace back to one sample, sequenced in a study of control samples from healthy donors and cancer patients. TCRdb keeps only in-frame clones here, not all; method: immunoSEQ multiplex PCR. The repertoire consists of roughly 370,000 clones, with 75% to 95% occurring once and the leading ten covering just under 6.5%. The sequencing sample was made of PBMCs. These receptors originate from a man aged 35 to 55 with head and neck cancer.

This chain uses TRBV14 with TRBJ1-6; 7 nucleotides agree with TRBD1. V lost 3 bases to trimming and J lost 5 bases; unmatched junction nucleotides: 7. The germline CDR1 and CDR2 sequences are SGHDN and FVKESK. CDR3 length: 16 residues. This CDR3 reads CASSQRWDRNNSPLHF. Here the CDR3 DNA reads TGTGCCAGCAGCCAGCGTTGGGACAGAAATAATTCACCCCTCCACTTT.

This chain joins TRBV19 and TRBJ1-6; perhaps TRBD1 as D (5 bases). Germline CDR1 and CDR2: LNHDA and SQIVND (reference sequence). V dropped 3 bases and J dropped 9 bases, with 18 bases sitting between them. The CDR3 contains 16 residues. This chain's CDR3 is CASSIDSDIPSSPLHF. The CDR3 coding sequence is TGTGCCAGTAGTATCGACTCGGACATCCCCAGTTCACCCCTCCACTTT.

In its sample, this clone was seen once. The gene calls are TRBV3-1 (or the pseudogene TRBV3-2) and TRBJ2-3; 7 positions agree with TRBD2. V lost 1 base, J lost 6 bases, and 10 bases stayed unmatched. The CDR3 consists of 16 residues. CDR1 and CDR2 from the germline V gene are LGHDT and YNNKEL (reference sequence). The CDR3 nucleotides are TGTGCCAGCAGCCAAGCTAGGGCATTGGGGGGGGATACGCAGTATTTT. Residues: CASSQARALGGDTQYF.

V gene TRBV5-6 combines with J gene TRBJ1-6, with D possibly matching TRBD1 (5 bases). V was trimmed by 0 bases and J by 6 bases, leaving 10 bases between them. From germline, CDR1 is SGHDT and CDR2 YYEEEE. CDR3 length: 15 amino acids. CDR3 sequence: CASSLVGGINSPLHF. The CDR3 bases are TGTGCCAGCAGCTTGGTTGGGGGAATTAATTCACCCCTCCACTTT. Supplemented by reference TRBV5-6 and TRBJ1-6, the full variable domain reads DAGVTQSPTHLIKTRGQQVTLRCSPKSGHDTVSWYQQALGQGPQFIFQYYEEEERQRGNFPDRFSGHQFPNYSSELNVNALLLGDSALYLCASSLVGGINSPLHFGNGTRLTVT.

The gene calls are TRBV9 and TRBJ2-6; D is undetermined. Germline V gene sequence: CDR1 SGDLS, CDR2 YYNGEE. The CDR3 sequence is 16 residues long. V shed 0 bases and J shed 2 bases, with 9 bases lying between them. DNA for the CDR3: TGTGCCAGCAGCGTAGGAAGGGTCCCTGGGGCCAACGTCCTGACTTTC. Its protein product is CASSVGRVPGANVLTF.

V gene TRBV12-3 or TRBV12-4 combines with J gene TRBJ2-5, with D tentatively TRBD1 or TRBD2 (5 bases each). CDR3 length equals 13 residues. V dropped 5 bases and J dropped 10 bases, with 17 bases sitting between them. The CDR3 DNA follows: TGTGCCAGCAGTCGGGACCCACGGTGGGACCAGTACTTC. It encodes CASSRDPRWDQYF.

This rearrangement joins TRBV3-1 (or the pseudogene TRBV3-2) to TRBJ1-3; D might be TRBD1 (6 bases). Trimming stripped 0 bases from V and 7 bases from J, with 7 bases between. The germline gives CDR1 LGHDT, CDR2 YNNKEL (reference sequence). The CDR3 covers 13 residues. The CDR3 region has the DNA TGTGCCAGCAGCCAAGATAGGGGGAACACCATATATTTT. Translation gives CASSQDRGNTIYF.

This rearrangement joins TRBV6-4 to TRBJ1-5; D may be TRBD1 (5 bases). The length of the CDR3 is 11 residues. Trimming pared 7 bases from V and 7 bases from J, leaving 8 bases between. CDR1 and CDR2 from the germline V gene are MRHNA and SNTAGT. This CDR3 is CASTHRQPQHF. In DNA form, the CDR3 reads TGTGCCAGCACTCACAGGCAGCCCCAGCATTTT.

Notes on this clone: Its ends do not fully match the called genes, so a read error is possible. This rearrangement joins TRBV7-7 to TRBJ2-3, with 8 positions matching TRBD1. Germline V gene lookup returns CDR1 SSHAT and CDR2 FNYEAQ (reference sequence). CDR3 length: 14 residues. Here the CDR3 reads CASSLGTGGDTQYF. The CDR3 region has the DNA TGTGCTAGCAGCTTAGGTACAGGGGGGGATACGCAGTATTTT. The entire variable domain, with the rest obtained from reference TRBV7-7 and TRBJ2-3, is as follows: GAGVSQSPRYKVTKRGQDVTLRCDPISSHATLYWYQQALGQGPEFLTYFNYEAQPDKSGLPSDRFSAERPEGSISTLTIQRTEQRDSAMYRCASSLGTGGDTQYFGPGTRLTVL.

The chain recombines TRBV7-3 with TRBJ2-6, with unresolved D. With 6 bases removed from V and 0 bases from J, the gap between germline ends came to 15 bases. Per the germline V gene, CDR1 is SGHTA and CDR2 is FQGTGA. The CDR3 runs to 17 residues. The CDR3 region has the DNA TGTGCCAGCAGTCCGCTGGAACAACCCTCTGGGGCCAACGTCCTGACTTTC. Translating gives CASSPLEQPSGANVLTF.

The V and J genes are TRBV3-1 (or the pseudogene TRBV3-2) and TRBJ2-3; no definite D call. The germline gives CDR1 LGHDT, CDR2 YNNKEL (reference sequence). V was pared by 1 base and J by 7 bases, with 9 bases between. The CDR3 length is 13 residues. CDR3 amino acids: CASSQGAAYTQYF. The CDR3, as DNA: TGTGCCAGCAGCCAAGGTGCCGCTTATACGCAGTATTTT.

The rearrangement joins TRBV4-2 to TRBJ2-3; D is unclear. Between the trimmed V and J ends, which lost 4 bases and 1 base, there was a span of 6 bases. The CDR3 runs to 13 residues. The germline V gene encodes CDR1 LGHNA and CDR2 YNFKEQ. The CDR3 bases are TGTGCCAGCAGCCCCATTCGCACAGATACGCAGTATTTT. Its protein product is CASSPIRTDTQYF.

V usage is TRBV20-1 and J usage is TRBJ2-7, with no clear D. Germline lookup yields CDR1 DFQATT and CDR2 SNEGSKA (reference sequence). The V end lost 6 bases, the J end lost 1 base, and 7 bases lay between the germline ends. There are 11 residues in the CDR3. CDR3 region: CSAPISYEQYF. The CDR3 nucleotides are TGCAGTGCCCCAATATCCTACGAGCAGTACTTC.

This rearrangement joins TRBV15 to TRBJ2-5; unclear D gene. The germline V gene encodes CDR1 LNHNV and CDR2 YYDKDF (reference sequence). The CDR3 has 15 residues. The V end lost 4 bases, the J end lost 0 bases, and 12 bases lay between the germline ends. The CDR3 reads CATSKGMGNQETQYF. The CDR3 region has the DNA TGTGCCACCAGCAAGGGAATGGGAAACCAAGAGACCCAGTACTTC.

The CDR3, as DNA: TGCGCCAGCAGCCCCGGGACTAGCGCCTACAATGAGCAGTTCTTC. As protein: CASSPGTSAYNEQFF. This chain uses TRBV5-1 with TRBJ2-1; TRBD2 matches 10 bases. The CDR3 runs to 15 residues. CDR1 and CDR2 (germline): SGHRS, YFSETQ. Trimming took 4 bases from V and 2 from J; bases not matched to a gene: 3. Looking up the rest from reference TRBV5-1 and TRBJ2-1 gives the full variable domain: KAGVTQTPRYLIKTRGQQVTLSCSPISGHRSVSWYQQTPGQGLQFLFEYFSETQRNKGNFPGRFSGRQFSNSRSEMNVSTLELGDSALYLCASSPGTSAYNEQFFGPGTRLTVL.

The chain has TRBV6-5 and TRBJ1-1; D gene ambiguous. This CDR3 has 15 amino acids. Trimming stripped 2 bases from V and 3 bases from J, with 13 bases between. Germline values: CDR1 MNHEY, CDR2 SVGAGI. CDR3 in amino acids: CASSYPSGGYTEAFF. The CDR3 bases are TGTGCCAGCAGTTACCCCAGTGGAGGCTACACTGAAGCTTTCTTT.

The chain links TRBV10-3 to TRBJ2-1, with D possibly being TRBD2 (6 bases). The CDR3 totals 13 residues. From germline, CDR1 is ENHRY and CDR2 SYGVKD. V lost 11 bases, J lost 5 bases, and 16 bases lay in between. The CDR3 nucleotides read TGTGCCTCCATGGGTAGCGGAGACAATGAGCAGTTCTTC. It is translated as CASMGSGDNEQFF.